A single sample gave rise to the 7 T cell receptor beta chains below, sequenced in a study of metastatic and nonmetastatic thyroid tumors. TCRdb re-called the PCR reads through MiXCR. In the table there are 43,000 or so clones, around 23% of which are singletons. Thyroid surgery took place with no prior treatment in any patient. Sequencing was carried out using blood. The receptor source for this set is a male donor with papillary thyroid cancer or a benign thyroid nodule (not recorded which). Some clones in this sample may be carry-over from other donors' samples.

This clone has ten or more counts. The genes are TRBV30 and TRBJ2-7; D gene ambiguous. There are 14 residues in the CDR3. Trimming removed 7 bases from V and 1 base from J, with 17 bases in between. Germline values: CDR1 GTSNPN, CDR2 SVGIG (reference sequence). The chain's CDR3 is CASSWTDVSYEQYF. DNA of the CDR3: TGTGCCTCCTCTTGGACGGATGTATCCTACGAGCAGTACTTC.

V gene TRBV30 combines with J gene TRBJ2-5, with TRBD1 matching over 8 bases. V gave up 5 bases and J gave up 0 bases; unmatched junction bases: 5. Germline CDR1 GTSNPN, CDR2 SVGIG (reference sequence). The length of the CDR3 is 14 residues. CDR3 coding DNA: TGTGCCTGGGGGGACAGGAAGTACCAAGAGACCCAGTACTTC. It specifies CAWGDRKYQETQYF.

Of note for this clone: Germline and junction disagree at one end, which may indicate a read error. Other DNA variants within this sample encode the same CDR3. This rearrangement joins TRBV5-4 to TRBJ2-2, with 10 bases that match TRBD2. Germline CDR1 and CDR2: SGHNT and YYREEE (reference sequence). The CDR3 totals 18 residues. The CDR3 sequence is CASSLSTSGEWLTGELFF. The CDR3 bases are TGTGCCAGCAGCTTGTCAACTAGCGGGGAGTGGCTCACCGGGGAGCTTTTTTTT.

This clone was seen a handful of times. One end of the junction varies from germline; a read error may be responsible. V and J are TRBV12-3 or TRBV12-4 and TRBJ2-2; 7 bases map to TRBD1. This CDR3 comprises 15 residues. CDR3 residues: CSSIRQGANTGELFF. CDR3 sequence (DNA): TGTTCCAGCATCCGACAGGGAGCGAACACCGGGGAGCTTTTTTTT.

This clone was counted ten times or more. This rearrangement joins TRBV5-6 to TRBJ2-1; D perhaps matches TRBD1 (7 bases). The CDR3 covers 16 residues. Germline CDR1 SGHDT, CDR2 YYEEEE. Trimming shortened V by 2 bases and J by 10 bases, and 22 bases separated the two germline ends. In DNA form, the CDR3 reads TGTGCCAGCAGCTTAGCCCTGACAGGGCCCGGGGGAGAGCAGTTCTTC. This encodes CASSLALTGPGGEQFF.

The V call is TRBV27, the J call TRBJ2-7, with TRBD1 matching 10 bases. The V gene's germline CDR1 is MNHEY and CDR2 SMNVEV (reference sequence). J gave up 1 base and V 3 bases, and 12 bases lay outside the gene matches. The CDR3 extends over 18 amino acids. CDR3 sequence: CASSFMSGGTGVSYEQYF. The CDR3 DNA follows: TGTGCCAGCAGTTTCATGTCTGGGGGGACAGGGGTTTCCTACGAGCAGTACTTC.

The table lists this clone with a few counts. This chain uses TRBV28 with TRBJ1-2, with no clear D. V lost 6 bases and J 4 bases, leaving 21 bases between the germline ends. Germline V lookup: CDR1 MDHEN, CDR2 SYDVKM. CDR3 size: 16 residues. DNA of the CDR3: TGTGCCAGCAGCCCGGCGGCGTCTCTCTGGGGCTATGGCTACACCTTC. It is translated as CASSPAASLWGYGYTF.